This TCR beta chain stems from a study of cytomegalovirus exposure and HLA in healthy donors. The PCR used 60 Vbeta and 13 Jbeta primers. Some clones are missing from TCRdb's copy, which holds only in-frame ones; the method was immunoSEQ multiplex PCR. This table lists some 40,000 clones. This CDR3 comprises 15 residues. V usage is TRBV21-1 and J usage is TRBJ2-1; the D segment call TRBD1 is taken from the table without a DNA check. TRBV21-1 is shown as a pseudogene. Sequencing was carried out using PBMCs. The receptor comes from a male donor in good health and CMV-seronegative. The CDR3 nucleotides read TGTGCCAGCAGCAAAATGTCTCCAGGGGCCGGTGAGCAGTTCTTC. Translating it yields CASSKMSPGAGEQFF.